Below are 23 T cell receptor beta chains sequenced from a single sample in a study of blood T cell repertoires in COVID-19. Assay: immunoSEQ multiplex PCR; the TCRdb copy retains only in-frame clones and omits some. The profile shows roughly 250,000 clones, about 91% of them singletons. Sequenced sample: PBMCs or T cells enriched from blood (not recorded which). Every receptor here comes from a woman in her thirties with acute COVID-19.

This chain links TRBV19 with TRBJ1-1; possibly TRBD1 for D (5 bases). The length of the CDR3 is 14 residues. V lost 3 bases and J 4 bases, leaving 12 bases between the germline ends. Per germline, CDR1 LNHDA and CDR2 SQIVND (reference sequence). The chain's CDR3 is CASSIWGRGTEAFF. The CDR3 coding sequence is TGTGCCAGTAGTATTTGGGGGAGGGGCACTGAAGCTTTCTTT.

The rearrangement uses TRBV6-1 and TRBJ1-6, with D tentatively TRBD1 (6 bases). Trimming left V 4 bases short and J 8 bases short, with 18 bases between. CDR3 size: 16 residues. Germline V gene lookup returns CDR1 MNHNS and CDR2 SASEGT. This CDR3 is CASSGLRGVKDSPLHF. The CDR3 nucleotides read TGTGCCAGCAGTGGTCTCAGGGGCGTCAAGGATTCACCCCTCCACTTT.

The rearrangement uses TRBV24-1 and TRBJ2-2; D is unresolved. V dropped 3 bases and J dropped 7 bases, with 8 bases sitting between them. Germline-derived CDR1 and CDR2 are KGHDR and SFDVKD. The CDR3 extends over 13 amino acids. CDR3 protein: CATSDPIGGELFF. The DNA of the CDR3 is TGTGCCACCAGTGATCCTATCGGCGGGGAGCTGTTTTTT.

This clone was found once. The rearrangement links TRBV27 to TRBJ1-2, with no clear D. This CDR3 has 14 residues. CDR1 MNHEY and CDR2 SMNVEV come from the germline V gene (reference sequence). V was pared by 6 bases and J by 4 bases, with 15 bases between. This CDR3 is CASSLGGPSYGYTF. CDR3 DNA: TGTGCCAGCAGCTTAGGAGGACCCTCCTATGGCTACACCTTC.

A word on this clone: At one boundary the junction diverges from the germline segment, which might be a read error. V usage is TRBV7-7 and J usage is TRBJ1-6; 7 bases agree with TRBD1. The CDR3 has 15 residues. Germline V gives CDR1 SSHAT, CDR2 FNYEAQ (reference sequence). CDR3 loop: CASSFTGTENSPLHF. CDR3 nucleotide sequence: TGTGCTAGCAGCTTTACCGGGACAGAGAATTCACCCCTCCACTTT.

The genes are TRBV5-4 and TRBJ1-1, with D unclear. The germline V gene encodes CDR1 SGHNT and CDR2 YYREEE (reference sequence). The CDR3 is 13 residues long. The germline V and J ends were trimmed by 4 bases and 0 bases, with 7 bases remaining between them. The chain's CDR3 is CASSHTVNTEAFF. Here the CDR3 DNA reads TGTGCCAGCAGCCATACAGTGAACACTGAAGCTTTCTTT.

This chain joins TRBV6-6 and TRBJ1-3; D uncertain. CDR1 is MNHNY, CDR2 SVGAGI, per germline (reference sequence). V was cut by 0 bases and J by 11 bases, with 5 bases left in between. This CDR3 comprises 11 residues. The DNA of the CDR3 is TGTGCCAGCAGTTACTCGAGCTCCATATATTTT. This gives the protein CASSYSSSIYF.

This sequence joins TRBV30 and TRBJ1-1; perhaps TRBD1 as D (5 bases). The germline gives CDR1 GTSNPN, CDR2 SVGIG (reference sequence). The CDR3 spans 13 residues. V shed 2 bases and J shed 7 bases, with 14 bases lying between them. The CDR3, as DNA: TGTGCCTGGAGTTCCCCAGGGCGGGGTGAAGCTTTCTTT. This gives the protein CAWSSPGRGEAFF.

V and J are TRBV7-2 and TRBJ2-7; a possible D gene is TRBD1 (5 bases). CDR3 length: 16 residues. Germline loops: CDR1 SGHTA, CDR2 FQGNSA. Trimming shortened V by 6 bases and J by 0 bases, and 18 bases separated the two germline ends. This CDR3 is CASRLTWQGGSYEQYF. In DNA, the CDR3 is TGTGCCAGCAGGCTAACGTGGCAGGGCGGCTCCTACGAGCAGTACTTC.

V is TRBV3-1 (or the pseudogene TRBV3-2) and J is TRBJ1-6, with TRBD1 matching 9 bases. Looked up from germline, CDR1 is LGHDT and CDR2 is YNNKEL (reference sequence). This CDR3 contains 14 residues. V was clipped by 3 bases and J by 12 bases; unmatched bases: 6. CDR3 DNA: TGTGCCAGCAGCCAGGACAGGGGTTGGGGACCCCTCCACTTT. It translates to CASSQDRGWGPLHF.

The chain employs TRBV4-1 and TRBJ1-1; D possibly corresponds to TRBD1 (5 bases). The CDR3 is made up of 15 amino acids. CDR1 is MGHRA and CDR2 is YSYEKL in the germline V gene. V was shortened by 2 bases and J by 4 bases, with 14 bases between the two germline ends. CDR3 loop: CASSQTRVLGTEAFF. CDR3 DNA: TGCGCCAGCAGCCAAACCAGGGTACTTGGCACTGAAGCTTTCTTT.

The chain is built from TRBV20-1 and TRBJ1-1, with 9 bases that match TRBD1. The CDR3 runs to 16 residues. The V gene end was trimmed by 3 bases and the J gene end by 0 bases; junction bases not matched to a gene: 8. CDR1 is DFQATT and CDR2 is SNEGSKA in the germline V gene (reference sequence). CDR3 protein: CSASPQGTGLNTEAFF. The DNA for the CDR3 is TGCAGTGCTAGTCCCCAAGGGACAGGGTTGAACACTGAAGCTTTCTTT.

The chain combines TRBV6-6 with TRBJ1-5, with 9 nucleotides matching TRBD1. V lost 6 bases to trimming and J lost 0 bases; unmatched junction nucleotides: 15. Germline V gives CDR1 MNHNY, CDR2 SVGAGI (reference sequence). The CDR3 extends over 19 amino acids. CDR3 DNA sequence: TGTGCCAGCAGACGAATTCCTTTTGGACAGGGGCTTAGCAATCAGCCCCAGCATTTT. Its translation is CASRRIPFGQGLSNQPQHF.

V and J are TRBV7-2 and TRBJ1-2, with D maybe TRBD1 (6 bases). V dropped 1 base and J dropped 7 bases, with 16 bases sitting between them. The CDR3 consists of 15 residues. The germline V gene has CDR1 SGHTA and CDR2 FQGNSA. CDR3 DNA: TGTGCCAGCAGCTTAGTGACAGGCCCCACTCGTGGCTACACCTTC. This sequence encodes CASSLVTGPTRGYTF.

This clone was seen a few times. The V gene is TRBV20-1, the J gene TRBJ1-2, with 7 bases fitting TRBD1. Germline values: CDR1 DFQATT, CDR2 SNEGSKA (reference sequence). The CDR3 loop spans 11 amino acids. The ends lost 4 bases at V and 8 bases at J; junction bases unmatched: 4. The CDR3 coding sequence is TGCAGTGCTAAGGGGGCTGGAGGCTACACCTTC. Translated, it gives CSAKGAGGYTF.

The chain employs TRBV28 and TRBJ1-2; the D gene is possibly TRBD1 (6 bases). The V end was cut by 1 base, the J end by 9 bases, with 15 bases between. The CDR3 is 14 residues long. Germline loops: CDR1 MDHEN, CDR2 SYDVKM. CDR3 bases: TGTGCCAGCAGTTTATCCGGGCAGGGGATGCGCTACACCTTC. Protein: CASSLSGQGMRYTF.

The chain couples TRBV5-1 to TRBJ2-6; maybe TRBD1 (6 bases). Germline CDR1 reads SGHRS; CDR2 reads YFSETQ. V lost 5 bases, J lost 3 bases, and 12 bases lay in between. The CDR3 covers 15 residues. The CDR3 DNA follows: TGCGCCAGCAGACAGGGACCGGGTGGGGCCAACGTCCTGACTTTC. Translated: CASRQGPGGANVLTF.

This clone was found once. The CDR3 nucleotides are TGTGCCAGCAGACAGGGGGCGGACTCTAACTATGGCTACACCTTC. As protein: CASRQGADSNYGYTF. The chain is built from TRBV6-1 and TRBJ1-2, with TRBD1 matching 9 bases. Germline assignment: CDR1 MNHNS and CDR2 SASEGT. Trimming cost V 6 bases and J 0 bases; bases outside gene matches: 5. The CDR3 has 15 amino acids.

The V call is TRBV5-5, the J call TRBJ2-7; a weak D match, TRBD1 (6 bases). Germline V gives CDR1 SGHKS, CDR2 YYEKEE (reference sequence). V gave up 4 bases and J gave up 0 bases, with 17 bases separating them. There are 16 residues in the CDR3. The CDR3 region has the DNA TGTGCCAGCAGCCAATCCGGGACACGGAGCTCCTACGAGCAGTACTTC. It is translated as CASSQSGTRSSYEQYF.

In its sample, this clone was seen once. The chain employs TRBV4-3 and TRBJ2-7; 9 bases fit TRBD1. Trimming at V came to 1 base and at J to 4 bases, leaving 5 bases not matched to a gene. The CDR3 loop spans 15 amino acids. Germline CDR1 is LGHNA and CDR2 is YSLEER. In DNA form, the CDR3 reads TGCGCCAGCAGCCAAGGGACAGGGGTAAGGTACGAGCAGTACTTC. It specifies CASSQGTGVRYEQYF.

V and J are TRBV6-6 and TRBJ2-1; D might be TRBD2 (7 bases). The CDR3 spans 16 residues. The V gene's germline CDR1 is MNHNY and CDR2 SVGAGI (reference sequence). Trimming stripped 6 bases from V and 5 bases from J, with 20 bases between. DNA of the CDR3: TGTGCCAGCAGCAAAGGGGGGGGCGGAAGTAACAATGAGCAGTTCTTC. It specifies CASSKGGGGSNNEQFF.

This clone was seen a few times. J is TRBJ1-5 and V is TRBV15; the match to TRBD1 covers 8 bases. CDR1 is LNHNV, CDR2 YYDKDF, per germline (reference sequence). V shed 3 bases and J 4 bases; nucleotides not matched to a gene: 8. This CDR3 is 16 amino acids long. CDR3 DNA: TGTGCCACCAGCAGTCAGCTGACAGGGGAAAATCAGCCCCAGCATTTT. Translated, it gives CATSSQLTGENQPQHF. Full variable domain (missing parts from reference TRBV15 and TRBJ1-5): DAMVIQNPRYQVTQFGKPVTLSCSQTLNHNVMYWYQQKSSQAPKLLFHYYDKDFNNEADTPDNFQSRRPNTSFCFLDIRSPGLGDTAMYLCATSSQLTGENQPQHFGDGTRLSIL.

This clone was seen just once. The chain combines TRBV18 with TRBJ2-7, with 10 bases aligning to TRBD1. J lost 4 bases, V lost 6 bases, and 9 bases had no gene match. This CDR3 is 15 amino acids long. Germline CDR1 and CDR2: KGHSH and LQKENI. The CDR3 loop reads CASSHRQGAIYEQYF. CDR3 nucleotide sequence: TGTGCCAGCTCCCACCGACAGGGGGCGATTTACGAGCAGTACTTC. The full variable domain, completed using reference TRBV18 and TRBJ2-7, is NAGVMQNPRHLVRRRGQEARLRCSPMKGHSHVYWYRQLPEEGLKFMVYLQKENIIDESGMPKERFSAEFPKEGPSILRIQQVVRGDSAAYFCASSHRQGAIYEQYFGPGTRLTVT.